This T cell receptor (beta chain) was captured in a study of CD8+ T cells in alopecia areata (dated by TCRdb to 2016 to 2018). Broadly, across the study: The treated patients, all with moderate-to-severe alopecia areata, were enrolled in an open-label pilot trial of oral tofacitinib given at 5 to 10 mg twice daily. In treated patients, disease severity was measured using the SALT score, which gives the percentage of scalp surface area affected. RNA was extracted with the PAXgene miRNA kit for fixed scalp, the miRNeasy kit for PBMCs, and the RNeasy kit for mouse skin. TCRbeta CDR3 regions were amplified by immunoSEQ multiplex PCR using 35 Vbeta forward and 13 Jbeta reverse primers. Tofacitinib was given for 6 to 18 months, followed by 6 months of follow-up off drug to assess delayed response and recurrence. The study used high-throughput TCRbeta sequencing to examine T cell clonal expansion in alopecia areata, in both the C3H/HeJ mouse model and human patients. Scalp clonality was compared among normal scalp (n=4), patchy alopecia areata scalp (n=8), and alopecia totalis/universalis scalp (n=8). Human TCRbeta sequencing covered scalp tissue and sorted CD4+ and CD8+ peripheral blood T cells from patchy and totalis/universalis alopecia areata patients and healthy controls. Biopsies were taken from tofacitinib-treated patients at baseline and at 4 and 24 weeks of treatment, and a later scalp biopsy was taken in several of the tofacitinib-treated patients.

Overall results and qualifications from the work: Higher clonality and more expanded CD8+ clones were observed in lesional scalp than in normal scalp, particularly in alopecia totalis/universalis, a finding suggestive of antigenic drive. During tofacitinib treatment, many expanded lesional clones stuck around in both scalp and blood, and this persistence may partly explain why relapse happens after treatment is stopped. With tofacitinib, both scalp clonality and the number of expanded CD8+ clones among the top 100 scalp clones went down significantly. The treated cohort was small, with a single nonresponder, so links between baseline CD8+ expansion and response need larger studies. Compared with mice, TCR sequences shared between patients were less clear, possibly partly because of HLA diversity across the patient population. Resident alphabeta T cells in normal human skin are also sequenced, complicating scalp TCR repertoire analysis, unlike mouse skin dominated by gammadelta T cells.

For CDR1 and CDR2, the germline V gene (reference sequence) lists LNHDA and SQIVND. At the junction V is shortened by 4 bases and J by 4 bases; bases outside the gene matches: 8. Its CDR3 holds 16 amino acids, cysteine through phenylalanine. Only CDR3 DNA is held: 48 bases, read in frame from base 1. As concerns this clone: Its antigen remains undetermined. There are no base qualities to consult, and no much larger clone falls within one base.

Interpreted using the paper, the treatment or condition label stands for: oral pan-JAK inhibitor, 5-10 mg twice daily. From alopecia areata patients, peripheral blood was collected along with lesional scalp punch biopsies. PBMCs were separated by density centrifugation and stained for CD3, CD4 and CD8, after which CD4+ and CD8+ T cells were sorted on a FACSAria. Receptor libraries were prepared by the immunoSEQ multiplex PCR assay. RNA was extracted from all samples and reverse transcribed into cDNA, which served as template for TCR sequencing. SuperScript III was used for first-strand cDNA synthesis, primed with a 2:1 mix of oligo-dT and random hexamers. A synthetic immune receptor repertoire was used to gauge amplification bias, and whatever bias remained was removed computationally. Turning to the authors' computational methods: Raw reads were preprocessed for error removal, and CDR3 was defined according to IMGT conventions as running from the conserved cysteine to phenylalanine. Clonality was calculated as 1 minus Shannon entropy normalized by log2 of the number of productive unique TCRs. Scalp TCRbeta sequences were cross-referenced with sorted blood CD4 and CD8 repertoires so that the CD4 or CD8 identity of scalp clones could be inferred. TCRdb carries this immuneACCESS record with in-frame sequences only. Its versions omit some clonotypes, under half of them owing to an unresolved V gene in the studies checked, with the rest unexplained. Clone size and V and J calls were adopted from that table, with D and trimming inferred from the DNA. This sample lists hundreds of thousands of clones; 50% to 75% were detected once. 0.75% to 0.95% of the sample comes from the top ten.

The material sequenced was CD4+ T cells sorted from blood, taken around week 54, from a patient treated with tofacitinib. This clonotype was sampled from a human donor with alopecia areata. The rearranged segments are TRBV19 and TRBJ2-2, with 8 junctional bases fitting TRBD1. In nucleotides, the sequence is TGTGCCAGTAGTAGACGGCGACAGGGGAGCACCGGGGAGCTGTTTTTT. This gives the protein CASSRRRQGSTGELFF.